These T cell receptor beta chains were read from a single sample in a study of cytomegalovirus exposure and HLA in healthy donors. Assay: immunoSEQ multiplex PCR; the TCRdb copy retains only in-frame clones and omits some. The sample contains some 100,000 clones, about nine tenths of which appear only once. Input material: PBMCs. The receptors here all came from a woman under 30 in good health and CMV-seronegative. The CDR3 runs from the conserved cysteine through the conserved F or W. The D gene is left open where the match is weak. Where a row states a size, it is once, few, many or the class of an expanded clone; other rows omit it.

j_gene	abundance	d_gene	v_gene	CDR3nt	CDR3aa
TRBJ2-5	NA	NA	TRBV11-2	TGTGCCAGCAGCAGGACAGTCCAAGAGACCCAGTACTTC	CASSRTVQETQYF
TRBJ2-3	NA	NA	TRBV7-9	TGTGCCAGCAGCTTACTCACTAGCCTTAGCACAGATACGCAGTATTTT	CASSLLTSLSTDTQYF
TRBJ2-3	NA	TRBD2	TRBV9	TGTGCCAGCAGCGTAGTACCTAGCGGGGGAGGAGATACGCAGTATTTT	CASSVVPSGGGDTQYF
TRBJ2-7	NA	TRBD1	TRBV25-1	TGTGCCAGCAGCGGAGAAAACAGGGGCCTTTACGAGCAGTACTTC	CASSGENRGLYEQYF
TRBJ2-7	once	TRBD1	TRBV7-9	TGTGCCAGCAGCTTAACCCGGGACAGGTCCCACGAGCAGTACTTC	CASSLTRDRSHEQYF
TRBJ2-1	NA	TRBD2	TRBV5-1	TGCGCCAGCAGCTGGGGGGGAGGCGATGAGCAGTTCTTC	CASSWGGGDEQFF
TRBJ2-7	NA	NA	TRBV6-6	TGTGCCAGCAAGAAGGACTACTTATACGAGCAGTACTTC	CASKKDYLYEQYF
TRBJ2-7	NA	NA	TRBV6-6	TGTGCCAGCAGTTACTCGTCCTTGTCCTACGAGCAGTACTTC	CASSYSSLSYEQYF
TRBJ2-3	NA	NA	TRBV9	TGTGCCAGCAGCTTCGAGGGTGCTAGCACAGATACGCAGTATTTT	CASSFEGASTDTQYF
TRBJ2-7	NA	NA	TRBV10-3	TGTGCCATCAGTCGAGAGGGGACAAACTACGAGCAGTACTTC	CAISREGTNYEQYF
TRBJ2-7	few	NA	TRBV5-4	TGTGCCAGCAGCGTCGTGGCCTCCTACGAGCAGTACTTC	CASSVVASYEQYF
TRBJ2-5	NA	NA	TRBV7-6	TGTGCCAGCAGCGTGGCCAGGCAAGAGACCCAGTACTTC	CASSVARQETQYF
TRBJ2-7	once	NA	TRBV5-4	TGTGCCAGCAGCTTGGGGTCGGTGAGCTCCTACGAGCAGTACTTC	CASSLGSVSSYEQYF
TRBJ2-3	NA	NA	TRBV5-4	TGTGCCAGCAGATCGGACTTGAACACAGATACGCAGTATTTT	CASRSDLNTDTQYF
TRBJ2-1	NA	TRBD2	TRBV7-2	TGTGCCAGCAGCTTGCCTAGCGGGGGGGCCGTCTCCGACAATGAGCAGTTCTTC	CASSLPSGGAVSDNEQFF
TRBJ2-3	NA	TRBD2	TRBV5-1	TGCGCCAGCAGCTTGGTGTCCGGGGGGAGGGCCGATACGCAGTATTTT	CASSLVSGGRADTQYF
TRBJ2-7	once	TRBD1	TRBV29-1	TGCAGCGTTCGGGACAGCGCCTACGAGCAGTACTTC	CSVRDSAYEQYF
TRBJ1-1	NA	TRBD1	TRBV30	TGTGCCTGGAGAGTGGGACAGGGCAACACTGAAGCTTTCTTT	CAWRVGQGNTEAFF
TRBJ1-3	NA	TRBD1	TRBV9	TGTGCCAGCAGCGTAGATGGGACAGGGGCGAACACCATATATTTT	CASSVDGTGANTIYF
TRBJ1-1	NA	NA	TRBV13	TGTGCCAGCAGCTTAGAGATTACTTCTGAAGCTTTCTTT	CASSLEITSEAFF
TRBJ1-2	NA	NA	TRBV5-4	TGTGCCAGCAGTTTAGACAGGCAAACCCTCTATGGCTACACCTTC	CASSLDRQTLYGYTF
TRBJ1-2	NA	NA	TRBV30	TGTGCCTGGATGTACGGGGGTGGCTACACCTTC	CAWMYGGGYTF
TRBJ2-3	NA	NA	TRBV6-1	TGTGCCAGCAGTGAGGCTCGACAGACCACAGATACGCAGTATTTT	CASSEARQTTDTQYF
TRBJ2-2	NA	TRBD2	TRBV11-3	TGTGCCAGCAGCTCGGCCACCGGGGGGGCAGCGGAGCTGTTTTTT	CASSSATGGAAELFF
TRBJ1-2	NA	NA	TRBV28	TGTGCCAGCAGTTTTGCGGGGGACTATGGCTACACCTTC	CASSFAGDYGYTF
TRBJ1-5	NA	NA	TRBV10-3	TGTGCCACCGGGACATCTAGCAATCAGCCCCAGCATTTT	CATGTSSNQPQHF
TRBJ1-6	few	TRBD1	TRBV7-6	TGTGCCAGCAGCCGGGACAGCGGGGGTTCACCCCTCCACTTT	CASSRDSGGSPLHF
TRBJ2-7	NA	NA	TRBV2	TGTGCCAGCAGTGGGACAGCTTCAATCTCCTACGAGCAGTACTTC	CASSGTASISYEQYF
TRBJ1-1	NA	NA	TRBV9	TGTGCCAGCAGCGTTAGCGGGGACGGGGAGGGGACTGAAGCTTTCTTT	CASSVSGDGEGTEAFF
TRBJ1-5	many	NA	TRBV4-3	TGCGCCAGCAGCCAAGACAGGGCGACCAATCAGCCCCAGCATTTT	CASSQDRATNQPQHF
TRBJ2-3	NA	NA	TRBV5-4	TGTGCCAGCAGCTTAAGAAGGGAGGTGGATACGCAGTATTTT	CASSLRREVDTQYF
TRBJ2-2	once	TRBD2	TRBV9	TGTGCCAGCAGCCCCAGGACTAGCGGGGAGGACTTTACCGGGGAGCTGTTTTTT	CASSPRTSGEDFTGELFF
TRBJ2-1	NA	NA	TRBV5-6	TGTGCCAGCAGCCCTAACTACAATGAGCAGTTCTTC	CASSPNYNEQFF
TRBJ1-5	NA	NA	TRBV7-2	TGTGCCAGCAGCTTAGATACAGGCTCAAATCAGCCCCAGCATTTT	CASSLDTGSNQPQHF
TRBJ2-7	NA	TRBD2	TRBV15	TGTGCCACCAGCAGAGAATCGGGACTAGCGGGAGTTTACGAGCAGTACTTC	CATSRESGLAGVYEQYF
TRBJ2-7	once	TRBD2	TRBV23-1	TGCGCCAGCAGTCAACCTGAGACTAGCGGGGGGCTCGCCTACGAGCAGTACTTC	CASSQPETSGGLAYEQYF
TRBJ1-2	NA	NA	TRBV28	TGTGCCAGCAGTTTGTGGACAAAGGGGGGCTACACCTTC	CASSLWTKGGYTF
TRBJ2-5	NA	TRBD2	TRBV7-7	TGTGCCAGCAGCCCCGCCGGCGGGGGGGGAGAGACCCAGTACTTC	CASSPAGGGGETQYF
TRBJ1-2	few	NA	TRBV29-1	TGCAGCGTTAGTGACAGGCTCTATGGCTACACCTTC	CSVSDRLYGYTF
TRBJ1-2	NA	TRBD1	TRBV5-6	TGTGCCAGCAGCTTTTGGGACAGGGGTGGCTACACCTTC	CASSFWDRGGYTF
TRBJ1-4	NA	NA	TRBV18	TGTGCCAGCTCACCTGGTCACTCAAATGAAAAACTGTTTTTT	CASSPGHSNEKLFF
TRBJ1-2	NA	NA	TRBV5-8	TGTGCCAGCAGCTTATCTCATAGGGAGGAGGCTGGCTACACCTTC	CASSLSHREEAGYTF
TRBJ2-7	NA	NA	TRBV21-1	TGTGCCAGCAGCCCAGAGGTCACTAGCGGGAGGGCCTACGAGCAGTACTTC	CASSPEVTSGRAYEQYF
TRBJ2-5	NA	NA	TRBV4-1	TGCGCCAGCAGCCAAGTCGGACTGGTACAAGAGACCCAGTACTTC	CASSQVGLVQETQYF
TRBJ1-2	NA	NA	TRBV9	TGTGCCAGCAGCGAGGAGGGTACAGACTATGGCTACACCTTC	CASSEEGTDYGYTF
TRBJ1-1	NA	NA	TRBV7-9	TGTGCCAGCAGGCGGGTTGACACTGAAGCTTTCTTT	CASRRVDTEAFF
TRBJ2-7	NA	TRBD1	TRBV4-1	TGCGCCAGCAGCCAAGGGACAGGGACGTACGAGCAGTACTTC	CASSQGTGTYEQYF
TRBJ1-2	NA	NA	TRBV2	TGTGCCAGCAGTGACAGGTTCTGGTATGGCTACACCTTC	CASSDRFWYGYTF
TRBJ2-1	NA	TRBD2	TRBV30	TGTGCCTGGAGTCTTGGGACTAGTACGTACAATGAGCAGTTCTTC	CAWSLGTSTYNEQFF
TRBJ1-6	NA	TRBD1	TRBV7-2	TGTGCCAGCAGCTTGACAGGGACCAATTCACCCCTCCACTTT	CASSLTGTNSPLHF
TRBJ1-2	NA	NA	TRBV5-1	TGCGCCAGCAGCACTCAGCGGGCGGACTATGGCTACACCTTC	CASSTQRADYGYTF
TRBJ2-1	NA	TRBD2	TRBV11-2	TGTGCCAGCAGAGAACTAGCGGGAGTAGGGAGGAACAATGAGCAGTTCTTC	CASRELAGVGRNNEQFF
TRBJ1-2	few	NA	TRBV6-5	TGTGCCAGCAGCCCCCAGGGAATTGGGTATGGCTACACCTTC	CASSPQGIGYGYTF
TRBJ2-7	NA	TRBD2	TRBV19	TGTGCCAGTAGTCATTCCCGGACTAGCGGTTCCTACGAGCAGTACTTC	CASSHSRTSGSYEQYF
TRBJ1-1	NA	NA	TRBV2	TGTGCCAGCAGTGACAGGGCGAACACTGAAGCTTTCTTT	CASSDRANTEAFF
TRBJ1-1	NA	NA	TRBV19	TGTGCCAGTAGTATGGGCCCCGCAATGAACACTGAAGCTTTCTTT	CASSMGPAMNTEAFF
TRBJ1-3	NA	NA	TRBV18	TGTGCCAGCTCCTCTAACAGTGCTGGAAACACCATATATTTT	CASSSNSAGNTIYF
TRBJ1-1	NA	NA	TRBV27	TGTGCCGTCCGAGAAGGGGCTGAAGCTTTCTTT	CAVREGAEAFF